Following are 9 T cell receptor beta chains from one sample sequenced in a study of Graves' ophthalmopathy and Graves' hyperthyroidism. RNA transcripts yielded amplified TCR beta CDR3 regions. An initial RT-PCR round employing HTBI primers preceded a second-round multiplex PCR. Each CDR3 protein is one row after TCRdb ran MiXCR on the multiplex PCR reads. The table shows about half a million distinct CDR3 sequences, with around 15% occurring only once. The sample consisted of blood. Receptors were obtained from a woman aged 25 to 45 with Graves' ophthalmopathy.

In this sample, this clonotype turned up many times. V gene TRBV4-1 combines with J gene TRBJ1-1; D possibly corresponds to TRBD1 (6 bases). The CDR3 has 15 amino acids. V was trimmed by 4 bases and J by 1 base, leaving 13 bases between them. The germline V gene has CDR1 MGHRA and CDR2 YSYEKL. Here the CDR3 reads CASSRLPGANTEAFF. The CDR3, as DNA: TGCGCCAGCAGCCGCCTCCCAGGGGCGAACACTGAAGCTTTCTTT.

Many counts were recorded for this clonotype. The chain employs TRBV6-5 and TRBJ2-7; D may correspond to TRBD1 or TRBD2 (6 bases each). The CDR3 is 14 residues long. Trimming removed 0 bases at V and 8 bases at J, with 14 bases between. Germline V gene sequence: CDR1 MNHEY, CDR2 SVGAGI. The CDR3 is CASSYSRGTGKQYF. The CDR3 nucleotides are TGTGCCAGCAGTTACTCGCGGGGTACAGGGAAGCAGTACTTC.

Many counts were recorded for this clonotype. The gene calls are TRBV6-2 or TRBV6-3 and TRBJ1-6, with 10 bases fitting TRBD1. V trimming: 0 bases; J trimming: 10 bases; junction bases outside the gene matches: 6. The length of the CDR3 is 16 residues. The germline V gene has CDR1 MNHEY and CDR2 SVGEGT. The CDR3: CASSYSSDRGGSPLHF. The DNA of the CDR3 is TGTGCCAGCAGTTACTCGTCGGACAGGGGGGGATCACCCCTCCACTTT.

The V call is TRBV6-1, the J call TRBJ2-7; D unclear. The length of the CDR3 is 15 residues. Trimming took 6 bases from V and 0 from J, leaving 15 bases between them. The germline gives CDR1 MNHNS, CDR2 SASEGT. The CDR3 protein is CASRDGQANSYEQYF. DNA of the CDR3: TGTGCCAGCAGGGATGGGCAGGCGAACTCCTACGAGCAGTACTTC.

This clonotype was seen ten or more times. V gene TRBV7-8 combines with J gene TRBJ2-2, with D unclear. Germline V lookup: CDR1 SGHVS, CDR2 FQNEAQ. The CDR3 consists of 13 residues. V dropped 8 bases and J dropped 4 bases, with 11 bases sitting between them. This CDR3 reads CASYPDLTGELFF. In DNA, the CDR3 is TGTGCCAGCTATCCGGACCTCACCGGGGAGCTGTTTTTT.

In its sample, this clonotype was seen many times. The chain couples TRBV4-1 to TRBJ2-7, with D perhaps matching TRBD1 (5 bases). Germline V lookup: CDR1 MGHRA, CDR2 YSYEKL. Trimming stripped 1 base from V and 7 bases from J, with 14 bases between. The CDR3 covers 14 residues. The CDR3 is CASSQAPQGGEQYF. CDR3 in DNA: TGCGCCAGCAGCCAAGCTCCCCAGGGTGGTGAGCAGTACTTC.

This clonotype was picked up many times. The chain links TRBV11-2 to TRBJ1-2; D is perhaps TRBD1 (6 bases). V lost 4 bases and J lost 4, with 19 bases in between. The CDR3 runs 16 residues. Germline assignment: CDR1 SGHAT and CDR2 FQNNGV. This CDR3 reads CASSSPGGLYLYGYTF. The CDR3 nucleotides read TGTGCCAGCAGCTCCCCGGGGGGCCTCTACCTCTATGGCTACACCTTC.

In its sample, this clonotype was seen many times. The V gene is TRBV7-3, the J gene TRBJ2-5; D is possibly TRBD1 or TRBD2 (5 bases each). Germline CDR1 reads SGHTA; CDR2 reads FQGTGA. The CDR3 is 14 amino acids. The ends were cut back, 0 bases at V and 4 bases at J, with 9 bases in the middle. CDR3 in amino acids: CASSLTGGAETQYF. Written as DNA, the CDR3 is TGTGCCAGCAGCTTAACTGGGGGAGCAGAGACCCAGTACTTC.

This clonotype has a count of ten or more. This chain uses TRBV29-1 with TRBJ1-2; no clear D. With 3 bases removed from V and 6 bases from J, the gap between germline ends came to 8 bases. The V gene's germline CDR1 is SQVTM and CDR2 ANQGSEA. This CDR3 is built from 11 residues. The chain's CDR3 is CSVDPGDGYTF. As DNA, the CDR3 is TGCAGCGTTGACCCGGGAGATGGCTACACCTTC.